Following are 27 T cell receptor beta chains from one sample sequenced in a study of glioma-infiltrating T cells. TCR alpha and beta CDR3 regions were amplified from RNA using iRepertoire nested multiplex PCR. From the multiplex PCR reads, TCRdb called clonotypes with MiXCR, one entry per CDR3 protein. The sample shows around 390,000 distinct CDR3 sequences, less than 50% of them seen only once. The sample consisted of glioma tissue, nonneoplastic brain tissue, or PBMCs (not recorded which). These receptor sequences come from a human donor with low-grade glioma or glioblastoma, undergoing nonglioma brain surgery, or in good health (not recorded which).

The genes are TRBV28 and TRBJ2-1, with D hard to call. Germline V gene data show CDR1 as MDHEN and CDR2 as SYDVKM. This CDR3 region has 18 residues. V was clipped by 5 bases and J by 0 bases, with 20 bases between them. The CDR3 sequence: CASSIPIRAPPSYNEQFF. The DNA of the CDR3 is TGTGCCAGCAGTATTCCCATTCGGGCTCCCCCCTCCTACAATGAGCAGTTCTTC.

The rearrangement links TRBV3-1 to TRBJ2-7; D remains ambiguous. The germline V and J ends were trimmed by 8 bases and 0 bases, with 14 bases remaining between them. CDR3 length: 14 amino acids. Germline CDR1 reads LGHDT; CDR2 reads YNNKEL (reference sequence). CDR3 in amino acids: CASVGPPSSYEQYF. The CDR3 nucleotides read TGTGCCAGCGTTGGGCCTCCGTCCTCCTACGAGCAGTACTTC.

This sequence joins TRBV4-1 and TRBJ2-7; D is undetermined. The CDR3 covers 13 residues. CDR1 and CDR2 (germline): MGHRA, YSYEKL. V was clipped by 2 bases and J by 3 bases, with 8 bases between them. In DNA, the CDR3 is TGCGCCAGCAGCCAAACGCCGAGCTACGAGCAGTACTTC. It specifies CASSQTPSYEQYF.

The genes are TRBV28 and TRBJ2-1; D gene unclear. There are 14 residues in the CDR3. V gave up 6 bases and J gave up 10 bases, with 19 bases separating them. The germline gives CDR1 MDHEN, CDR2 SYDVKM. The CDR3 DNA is TGTGCCAGCAGCCCCTCCTTCGCGGTGAGGGAGCAGTTCTTC. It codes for CASSPSFAVREQFF. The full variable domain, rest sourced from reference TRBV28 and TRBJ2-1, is DVKVTQSSRYLVKRTGEKVFLECVQDMDHENMFWYRQDPGLGLRLIYFSYDVKMKEKGDIPEGYSVSREKKERFSLILESASTNQTSMYLCASSPSFAVREQFFGPGTRLTVL.

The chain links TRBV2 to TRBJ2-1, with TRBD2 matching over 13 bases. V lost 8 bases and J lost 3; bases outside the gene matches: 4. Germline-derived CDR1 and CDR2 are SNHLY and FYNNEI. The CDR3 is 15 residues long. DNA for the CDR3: TGTGCCAGCGGCCGACTAGCGGGAGGCTACAATGAGCAGTTCTTC. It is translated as CASGRLAGGYNEQFF.

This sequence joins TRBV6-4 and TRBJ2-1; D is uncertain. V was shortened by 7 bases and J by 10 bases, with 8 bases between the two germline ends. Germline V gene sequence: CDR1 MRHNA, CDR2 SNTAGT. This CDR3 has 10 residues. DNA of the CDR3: TGTGCCAGCAATTCCTACGAGCAGTTCTTC. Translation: CASNSYEQFF.

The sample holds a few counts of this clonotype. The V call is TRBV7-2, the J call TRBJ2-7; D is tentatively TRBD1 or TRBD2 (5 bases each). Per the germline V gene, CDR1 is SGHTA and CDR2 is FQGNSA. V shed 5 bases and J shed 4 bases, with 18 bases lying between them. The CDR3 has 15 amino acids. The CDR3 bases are TGTGCCAGCAGCCCGAGGGGTAATAGCCGATACGAGCAGTACTTC. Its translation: CASSPRGNSRYEQYF.

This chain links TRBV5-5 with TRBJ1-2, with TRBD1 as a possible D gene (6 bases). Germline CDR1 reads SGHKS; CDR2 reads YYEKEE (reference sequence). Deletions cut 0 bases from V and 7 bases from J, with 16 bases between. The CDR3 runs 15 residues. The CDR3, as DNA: TGTGCCAGCAGCTTGGTGGTAGCGGGGGCTAGTGGCTACACCTTC. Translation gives CASSLVVAGASGYTF. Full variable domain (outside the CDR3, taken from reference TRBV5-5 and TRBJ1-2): DAGVTQSPTHLIKTRGQQVTLRCSPISGHKSVSWYQQVLGQGPQFIFQYYEKEERGRGNFPDRFSARQFPNYSSELNVNALLLGDSALYLCASSLVVAGASGYTFGSGTRLTVV.

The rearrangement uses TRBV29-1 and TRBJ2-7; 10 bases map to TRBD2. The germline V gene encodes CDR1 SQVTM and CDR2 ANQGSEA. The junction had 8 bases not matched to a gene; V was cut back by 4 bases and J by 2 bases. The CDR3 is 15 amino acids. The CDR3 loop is CSVGGSSGGTYEQYF. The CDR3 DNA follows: TGCAGCGTTGGAGGCTCTAGCGGGGGAACCTACGAGCAGTACTTC.

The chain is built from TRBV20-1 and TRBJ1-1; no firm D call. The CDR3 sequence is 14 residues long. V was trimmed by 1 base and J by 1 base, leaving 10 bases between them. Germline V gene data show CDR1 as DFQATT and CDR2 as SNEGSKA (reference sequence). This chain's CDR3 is CSARGTGWNTEAFF. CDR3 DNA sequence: TGCAGTGCTAGAGGAACGGGATGGAACACTGAAGCTTTCTTT.

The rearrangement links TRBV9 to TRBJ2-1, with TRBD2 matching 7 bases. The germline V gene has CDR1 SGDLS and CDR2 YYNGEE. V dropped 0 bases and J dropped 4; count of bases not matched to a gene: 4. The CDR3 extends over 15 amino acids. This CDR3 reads CASSVGGSEYNEQFF. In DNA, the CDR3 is TGTGCCAGCAGCGTAGGCGGGAGCGAGTACAATGAGCAGTTCTTC.

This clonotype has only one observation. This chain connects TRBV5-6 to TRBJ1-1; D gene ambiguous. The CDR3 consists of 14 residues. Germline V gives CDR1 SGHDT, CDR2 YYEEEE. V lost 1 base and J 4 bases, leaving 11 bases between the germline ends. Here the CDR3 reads CASSLSSRLTEAFF. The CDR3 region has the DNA TGTGCCAGCAGCTTGTCCAGTCGACTCACTGAAGCTTTCTTT.

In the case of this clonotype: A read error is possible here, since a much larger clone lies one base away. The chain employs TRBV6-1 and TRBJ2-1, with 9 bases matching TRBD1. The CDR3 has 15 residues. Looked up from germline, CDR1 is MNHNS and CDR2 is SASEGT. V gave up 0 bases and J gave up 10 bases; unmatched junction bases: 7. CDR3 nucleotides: TGTGCCAGCAGTGAAGCGGGACAGGGAAGTTACGAGCAGTTCTTC. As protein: CASSEAGQGSYEQFF.

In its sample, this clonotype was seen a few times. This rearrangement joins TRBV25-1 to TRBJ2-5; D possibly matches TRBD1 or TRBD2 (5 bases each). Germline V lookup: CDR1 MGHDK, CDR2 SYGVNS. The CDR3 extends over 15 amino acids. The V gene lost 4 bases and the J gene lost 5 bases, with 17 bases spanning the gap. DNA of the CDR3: TGTGCCAGCAGTGGGACCCAGGGTGGCGGGGAGACCCAGTACTTC. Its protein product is CASSGTQGGGETQYF. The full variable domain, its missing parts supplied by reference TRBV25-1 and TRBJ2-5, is EADIYQTPRYLVIGTGKKITLECSQTMGHDKMYWYQQDPGMELHLIHYSYGVNSTEKGDLSSESTVSRIRTEHFPLTLESARPSHTSQYLCASSGTQGGGETQYFGPGTRLLVL.

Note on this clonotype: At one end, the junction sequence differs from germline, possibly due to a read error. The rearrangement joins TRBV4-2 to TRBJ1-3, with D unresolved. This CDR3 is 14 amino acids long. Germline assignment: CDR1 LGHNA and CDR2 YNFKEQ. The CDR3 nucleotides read TGTGCCAGCAGCCCCATGGATTCTGGAAACACCATGTATTTT. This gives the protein CASSPMDSGNTMYF.

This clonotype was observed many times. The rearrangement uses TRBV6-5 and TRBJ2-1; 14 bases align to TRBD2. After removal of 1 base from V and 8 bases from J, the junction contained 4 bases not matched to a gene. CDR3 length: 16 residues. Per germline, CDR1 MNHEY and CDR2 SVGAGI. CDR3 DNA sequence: TGTGCCAGCAGTTACTGGTCGGGACTAGCGGGAGATGAGCAGTTCTTC. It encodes CASSYWSGLAGDEQFF.

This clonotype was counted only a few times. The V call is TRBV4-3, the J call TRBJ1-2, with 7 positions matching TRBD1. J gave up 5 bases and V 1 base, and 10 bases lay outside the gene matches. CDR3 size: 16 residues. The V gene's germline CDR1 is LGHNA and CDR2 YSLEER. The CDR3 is CASSQGSTGAQYGYTF. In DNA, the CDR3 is TGCGCCAGCAGCCAAGGATCAACAGGGGCGCAATATGGCTACACCTTC.

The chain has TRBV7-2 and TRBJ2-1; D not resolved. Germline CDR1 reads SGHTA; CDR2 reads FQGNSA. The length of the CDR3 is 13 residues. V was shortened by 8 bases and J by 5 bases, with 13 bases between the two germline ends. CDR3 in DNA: TGTGCCAGCGGGTTGACGGTGAACAATGAGCAGTTCTTC. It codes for CASGLTVNNEQFF.

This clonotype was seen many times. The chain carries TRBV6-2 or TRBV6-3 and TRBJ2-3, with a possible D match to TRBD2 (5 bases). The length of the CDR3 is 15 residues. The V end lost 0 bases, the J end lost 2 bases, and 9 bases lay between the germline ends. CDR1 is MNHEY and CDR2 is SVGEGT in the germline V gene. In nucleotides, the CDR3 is TGTGCCAGCAGTTACTCCTCCGGGAACACAGATACGCAGTATTTT. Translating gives CASSYSSGNTDTQYF.

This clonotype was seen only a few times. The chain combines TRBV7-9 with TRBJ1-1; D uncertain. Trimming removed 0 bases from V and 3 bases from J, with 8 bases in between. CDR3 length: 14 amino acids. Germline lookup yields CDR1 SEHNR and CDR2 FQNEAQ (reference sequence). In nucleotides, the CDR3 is TGTGCCAGCAGCTTAGCGGGGTGGGACACTGAAGCTTTCTTT. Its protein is CASSLAGWDTEAFF.

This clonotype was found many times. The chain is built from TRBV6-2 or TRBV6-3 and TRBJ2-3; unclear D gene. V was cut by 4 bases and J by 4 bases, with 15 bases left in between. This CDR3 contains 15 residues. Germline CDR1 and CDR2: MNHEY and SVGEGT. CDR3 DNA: TGTGCCAGCAGTTCTCTAGGGAACCGCCCAGATACGCAGTATTTT. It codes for CASSSLGNRPDTQYF.

CDR3 in DNA: TGTGCCAGCAGTTTAGCCAGGTCGGAGAACACTGAAGCTTTCTTT. Encoded protein: CASSLARSENTEAFF. The chain carries TRBV12-3 or TRBV12-4 and TRBJ1-1; no reliable D call. The CDR3 length is 15 residues. V was pared by 0 bases and J by 1 base, with 9 bases between.

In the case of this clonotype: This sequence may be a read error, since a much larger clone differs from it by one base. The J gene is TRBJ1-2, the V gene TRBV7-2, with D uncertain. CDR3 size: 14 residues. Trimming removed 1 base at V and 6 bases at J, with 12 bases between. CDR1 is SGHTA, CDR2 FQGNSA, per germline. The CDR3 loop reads CASSLVYGGHGYTF. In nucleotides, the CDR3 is TGTGCCAGCAGCTTAGTTTACGGCGGCCATGGCTACACCTTC.

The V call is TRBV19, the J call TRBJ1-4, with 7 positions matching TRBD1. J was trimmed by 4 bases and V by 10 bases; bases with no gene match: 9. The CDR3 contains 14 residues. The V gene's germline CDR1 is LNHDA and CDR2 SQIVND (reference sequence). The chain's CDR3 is CATKLTGNNEKLFF. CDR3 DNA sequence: TGTGCCACCAAGCTGACAGGGAATAATGAAAAACTGTTTTTT. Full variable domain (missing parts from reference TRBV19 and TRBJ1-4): DGGITQSPKYLFRKEGQNVTLSCEQNLNHDAMYWYRQDPGQGLRLIYYSQIVNDFQKGDIAEGYSVSREKKESFPLTVTSAQKNPTAFYLCATKLTGNNEKLFFGSGTQLSVL.

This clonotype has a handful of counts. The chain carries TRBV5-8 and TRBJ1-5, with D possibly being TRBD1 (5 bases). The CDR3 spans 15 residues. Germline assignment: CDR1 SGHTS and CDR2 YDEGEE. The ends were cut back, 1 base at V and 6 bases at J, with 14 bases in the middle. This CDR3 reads CASSLYPGPGQPQHF. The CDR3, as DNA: TGTGCCAGCAGCTTGTACCCGGGACCAGGTCAGCCCCAGCATTTT.

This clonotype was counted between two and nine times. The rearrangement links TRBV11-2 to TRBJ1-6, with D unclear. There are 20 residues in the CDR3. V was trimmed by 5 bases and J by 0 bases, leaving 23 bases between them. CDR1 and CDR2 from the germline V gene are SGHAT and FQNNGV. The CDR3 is CASSPSPGDVRTSYNSPLHF. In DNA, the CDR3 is TGTGCCAGCAGCCCATCGCCAGGAGACGTACGCACCTCCTATAATTCACCCCTCCACTTT.

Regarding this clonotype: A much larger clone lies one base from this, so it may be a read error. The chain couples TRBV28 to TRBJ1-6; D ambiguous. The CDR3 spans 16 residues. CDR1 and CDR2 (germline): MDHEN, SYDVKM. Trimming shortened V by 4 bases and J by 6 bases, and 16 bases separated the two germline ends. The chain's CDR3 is CASSSYPANLNSPLHF. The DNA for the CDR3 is TGTGCCAGCAGTTCCTACCCAGCCAACCTTAATTCACCCCTCCACTTT. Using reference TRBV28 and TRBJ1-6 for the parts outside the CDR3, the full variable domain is DVKVTQSSRYLVKRTGEKVFLECVQDMDHENMFWYRQDPGLGLRLIYFSYDVKMKEKGDIPEGYSVSREKKERFSLILESASTNQTSMYLCASSSYPANLNSPLHFGNGTRLTVT.